This entry lists 18 T cell receptor beta chains sequenced from one sample in a study of early T cells in non-severe SARS-CoV-2 infection. TCRdb reprocessed the 5' RACE reads with MiXCR, giving one entry per CDR3 protein. The repertoire holds roughly 60,000 distinct CDR3 sequences, with around 5.2% as singletons. Sequencing input: whole blood. All receptors come from an adult who was a healthcare worker with PCR-confirmed SARS-CoV-2 infection or an uninfected control (not recorded which).

This clonotype was observed at least ten times. The chain links TRBV7-8 to TRBJ1-1, with a weak D call TRBD1 (5 bases). Per germline, CDR1 SGHVS and CDR2 FQNEAQ. V shed 3 bases and J shed 4 bases, with 12 bases lying between them. The CDR3 covers 14 residues. CDR3 sequence reads: CASSFRVGGTEAFF. CDR3 nucleotides: TGTGCCAGCAGCTTCAGGGTGGGGGGCACTGAAGCTTTCTTT.

The chain uses TRBV14 and TRBJ2-5; no clear D. The CDR3 extends over 14 amino acids. V lost 0 bases and J 6 bases, leaving 11 bases between the germline ends. Germline-derived CDR1 and CDR2 are SGHDN and FVKESK. This CDR3 reads CASSQDLAQKTQYF. In DNA, the CDR3 is TGTGCCAGCAGCCAAGATTTGGCCCAGAAGACCCAGTACTTC. The full variable domain, completed using reference TRBV14 and TRBJ2-5, is EAGVTQFPSHSVIEKGQTVTLRCDPISGHDNLYWYRRVMGKEIKFLLHFVKESKQDESGMPNNRFLAERTGGTYSTLKVQPAELEDSGVYFCASSQDLAQKTQYFGPGTRLLVL.

At least ten counts were recorded for this clonotype. The chain combines TRBV30 with TRBJ1-1, with D possibly TRBD1 on 5 matching bases. Trimming left V 0 bases short and J 4 bases short, with 9 bases between. This CDR3 has 13 residues. Germline values: CDR1 GTSNPN, CDR2 SVGIG (reference sequence). In nucleotides, the CDR3 is TGTGCCTGGAGTGTACGGGGCCGCACTGAAGCTTTCTTT. It codes for CAWSVRGRTEAFF.

This clonotype showed up many times. The V call is TRBV13, the J call TRBJ2-7; tentative D call: TRBD2 (5 bases). V lost 0 bases and J lost 1, with 10 bases in between. Germline assignment: CDR1 PRHDT and CDR2 FYEKMQ (reference sequence). The CDR3 loop spans 15 amino acids. The CDR3 protein is CASSLGGARSYEQYF. DNA of the CDR3: TGTGCCAGCAGCTTAGGGGGAGCTAGATCCTACGAGCAGTACTTC.

This clonotype has a count of ten or more. The chain carries TRBV7-3 and TRBJ1-1; perhaps TRBD1 as D (6 bases). Germline values: CDR1 SGHTA, CDR2 FQGTGA. V was clipped by 5 bases and J by 4 bases, with 17 bases between them. This CDR3 spans 15 amino acids. The CDR3 protein is CASSPVGGAPTEAFF. The CDR3 DNA follows: TGTGCCAGCAGCCCAGTGGGGGGCGCCCCCACTGAAGCTTTCTTT.

This clonotype was observed many times. The chain links TRBV20-1 to TRBJ2-1; 12 bases line up with TRBD2. The V gene end was trimmed by 0 bases and the J gene end by 5 bases; junction bases not matched to a gene: 8. Germline V gene sequence: CDR1 DFQATT, CDR2 SNEGSKA (reference sequence). The CDR3 consists of 17 residues. The CDR3 protein is CSARDTASGRADNEQFF. The CDR3 nucleotides are TGCAGTGCTAGAGATACGGCTAGCGGGAGGGCCGACAATGAGCAGTTCTTC.

This clonotype appeared a few times. The V call is TRBV7-9, the J call TRBJ2-2; no clear D. CDR1 is SEHNR, CDR2 FQNEAQ, per germline (reference sequence). The V end was cut by 5 bases, the J end by 1 base, with 14 bases between. This CDR3 has 16 residues. CDR3 DNA: TGTGCCAGCAGCCCTGGGGTACCGAGGAACACCGGGGAGCTGTTTTTT. Its translation: CASSPGVPRNTGELFF.

There are many counts of this clonotype. This chain links TRBV7-9 with TRBJ2-2; either TRBD1 or TRBD2 may fit D (5 bases each). This CDR3 is built from 15 residues. The V gene's germline CDR1 is SEHNR and CDR2 FQNEAQ (reference sequence). Trimming removed 10 bases from V and 0 bases from J, with 15 bases in between. CDR3 DNA sequence: TGTGCCACACCGGGACGAAAAACGAACACCGGGGAGCTGTTTTTT. Protein sequence: CATPGRKTNTGELFF.

This rearrangement joins TRBV27 to TRBJ2-7, with 7 bases lining up with TRBD1. Losses at the gene ends were 6 bases for V and 7 bases for J; bases not matched to a gene: 15. This CDR3 is 15 amino acids long. CDR1 and CDR2 from the germline V gene are MNHEY and SMNVEV (reference sequence). The CDR3 coding sequence is TGTGCCAGCAGACCTGCCCGGGGACAGCCCGGGGAGCAGTACTTC. Protein sequence: CASRPARGQPGEQYF.

This chain uses TRBV10-3 with TRBJ2-7; tentatively, D is TRBD1 (5 bases). Germline V gene data show CDR1 as ENHRY and CDR2 as SYGVKD. V was shortened by 3 bases and J by 2 bases, with 8 bases between the two germline ends. There are 13 residues in the CDR3. The CDR3 reads CAISEGQPYEQYF. The CDR3 DNA reads TGTGCCATCAGTGAAGGACAACCCTACGAGCAGTACTTC.

This clonotype was observed many times. The genes are TRBV11-3 and TRBJ2-3, with D perhaps TRBD1 (7 bases). The ends were cut back, 9 bases at V and 5 bases at J, with 15 bases in the middle. The CDR3 has 13 amino acids. CDR1 is SGHNT and CDR2 is YENEEA in the germline V gene. The CDR3 sequence: CARDREVGDTQYF. CDR3 DNA: TGTGCCAGAGACAGGGAGGTCGGAGATACGCAGTATTTT.

The sample holds many counts of this clonotype. CDR3 amino acids: CASRSGGVDTQYF. The CDR3, as DNA: TGTGCCAGCAGATCCGGCGGGGTAGATACGCAGTATTTT. The chain joins TRBV12-3 or TRBV12-4 to TRBJ2-3; D might be TRBD2 (6 bases). Trimming stripped 6 bases from V and 5 bases from J, with 12 bases between. The CDR3 extends over 13 amino acids.

This clonotype was counted at least ten times. This chain joins TRBV29-1 and TRBJ2-1; 9 nucleotides match TRBD2. The CDR3 totals 13 residues. Trimming removed 1 base from V and 6 bases from J; junction bases left unmatched: 1. The germline V gene encodes CDR1 SQVTM and CDR2 ANQGSEA. CDR3 nucleotides: TGCAGCGTTGAAGCGACTAGCGGCAATGAGCAGTTCTTC. Its translation: CSVEATSGNEQFF.

At least ten counts were recorded for this clonotype. The V and J genes are TRBV5-1 and TRBJ2-1, with TRBD1 matching over 9 bases. In germline, CDR1 is SGHRS, CDR2 YFSETQ. The CDR3 sequence is 13 residues long. The V and J ends lost 0 bases and 12 bases, in that order; junction bases with no gene match: 4. The CDR3, as DNA: TGCGCCAGCAGCTTGGAGGGACAGGGAGGGCAGTTCTTC. This codes for CASSLEGQGGQFF.

This clonotype was detected many times. The CDR3 protein is CASGLGGAYEQYF. In DNA form, the CDR3 reads TGTGCTAGTGGTTTGGGGGGAGCCTACGAGCAGTACTTC. The rearrangement uses TRBV12-5 and TRBJ2-7, with D maybe TRBD2 (5 bases). The CDR3 length is 13 residues. Trimming cost V 1 base and J 2 bases, with 6 bases left between them. Germline V gene sequence: CDR1 LGHNT, CDR2 FRNRAP. The variable domain in full, completed from reference TRBV12-5 and TRBJ2-7, reads DARVTQTPRHKVTEMGQEVTMRCQPILGHNTVFWYRQTMMQGLELLAYFRNRAPLDDSGMPKDRFSAEMPDATLATLKIQPSEPRDSAVYFCASGLGGAYEQYFGPGTRLTVT.

This clonotype has a count of ten or more. This chain uses TRBV29-1 with TRBJ1-3; perhaps TRBD1 as D (5 bases). Germline-derived CDR1 and CDR2 are SQVTM and ANQGSEA. Deletions cut 5 bases from V and 2 bases from J, with 10 bases between. The CDR3 contains 13 residues. This CDR3 is CSVLSGPGNTIYF. DNA of the CDR3: TGCAGCGTTCTCTCGGGGCCTGGAAACACCATATATTTT.

This clonotype was counted ten times or more. The chain uses TRBV20-1 and TRBJ2-1; D might be TRBD1 (5 bases). Trimming pared 0 bases from V and 5 bases from J, leaving 11 bases between. The CDR3 sequence is 14 residues long. Looked up from germline, CDR1 is DFQATT and CDR2 is SNEGSKA (reference sequence). The CDR3 loop is CSARDRVVNNEQFF. In DNA, the CDR3 is TGCAGTGCTAGAGACAGGGTGGTGAACAATGAGCAGTTCTTC.

In its sample, this clonotype ranks as large (0.1 to 1%). The chain employs TRBV4-1 and TRBJ2-4; D possibly corresponds to TRBD2 (6 bases). Germline lookup yields CDR1 MGHRA and CDR2 YSYEKL. Trimming cost V 3 bases and J 8 bases, with 14 bases left between them. There are 14 residues in the CDR3. The DNA for the CDR3 is TGCGCCAGCAGCCACGGACTTACGGGGGACATTCAGTACTTC. Translation: CASSHGLTGDIQYF.